A selection of T cell receptor beta chains follows, all from one sample in a study of T-cell memory formation after mild COVID-19. TCRdb called the 5' RACE reads again in MiXCR, with one record for every CDR3 protein. The repertoire consists of around 420,000 distinct CDR3 sequences, with about 24% occurring once and the leading ten covering roughly 8.7%. Sequencing was carried out using PBMCs or a T cell subset sorted from them (not recorded which). These receptors originate from an adult woman who had mild COVID-19 (a few samples of this study predate the infection). Cell type and time point are not known. Both conserved end residues are part of each CDR3. Fields, in order: V gene, J gene, D gene, clone size, CDR3 length, CDR3 protein, CDR3 DNA. A D gene is named only where the DNA matches it firmly. Only part of the rows carry a size: once, few, many, or a class if the clone is expanded.

v_call: TRBV5-5; j_call: TRBJ2-7; d_call: -; clone_size: -; cdr3_length: 14; cdr3_aa: CASSLVGSHYEQYF; cdr3_nt: TGTGCCAGCAGCTTGGTAGGGAGCCACTACGAGCAGTACTTC
v_call: TRBV7-9; j_call: TRBJ1-5; d_call: -; clone_size: many; cdr3_length: 17; cdr3_aa: CASAAFGEGISNQPQHF; cdr3_nt: TGTGCCAGCGCCGCTTTCGGTGAGGGTATTAGCAATCAGCCCCAGCATTTT
v_call: TRBV24-1; j_call: TRBJ2-5; d_call: -; clone_size: few; cdr3_length: 17; cdr3_aa: CATSDLSTLTGQETQYF; cdr3_nt: TGTGCCACCAGTGATTTGTCGACTCTCACGGGGCAAGAGACCCAGTACTTC
v_call: TRBV9; j_call: TRBJ2-7; d_call: TRBD2; clone_size: -; cdr3_length: 16; cdr3_aa: CASSPSEWEGLSEQYF; cdr3_nt: TGTGCCAGCAGCCCCAGCGAATGGGAGGGCCTTAGCGAGCAGTACTTC
v_call: TRBV4-3; j_call: TRBJ2-2; d_call: TRBD1; clone_size: few; cdr3_length: 17; cdr3_aa: CASSHGTTGTGSRELFF; cdr3_nt: TGCGCCAGCAGCCACGGTACAACCGGGACAGGCTCCCGGGAGCTGTTTTTT
v_call: TRBV9; j_call: TRBJ2-3; d_call: TRBD2; clone_size: -; cdr3_length: 17; cdr3_aa: CASSKEQTSGAGDTQYF; cdr3_nt: TGTGCCAGCAGCAAAGAACAGACTAGCGGTGCCGGAGATACGCAGTATTTT
v_call: TRBV2; j_call: TRBJ2-7; d_call: -; clone_size: -; cdr3_length: 12; cdr3_aa: CASRTDAYEQYF; cdr3_nt: TGTGCCAGCAGAACTGACGCTTACGAGCAGTACTTC
v_call: TRBV7-6; j_call: TRBJ2-1; d_call: TRBD1; clone_size: few; cdr3_length: 18; cdr3_aa: CASSLAGTGRRGDNEQFF; cdr3_nt: TGTGCCAGCAGCTTAGCCGGGACAGGGCGCCGAGGTGACAATGAGCAGTTCTTC
v_call: TRBV9; j_call: TRBJ2-7; d_call: TRBD1; clone_size: few; cdr3_length: 15; cdr3_aa: CASSVDSGTGYEQYF; cdr3_nt: TGTGCCAGCAGCGTAGACTCCGGGACAGGCTACGAGCAGTACTTC
v_call: TRBV10-3; j_call: TRBJ2-7; d_call: TRBD1; clone_size: few; cdr3_length: 14; cdr3_aa: CAISGGQSSYEQYF; cdr3_nt: TGTGCCATCAGTGGGGGACAGAGCTCCTACGAGCAGTACTTC
v_call: TRBV20-1; j_call: TRBJ2-3; d_call: -; clone_size: few; cdr3_length: 10; cdr3_aa: CSARVAMQYF; cdr3_nt: TGCAGTGCTAGAGTAGCGATGCAGTATTTT
v_call: TRBV25-1; j_call: TRBJ2-1; d_call: -; clone_size: -; cdr3_length: 15; cdr3_aa: CASSEWGGTYNEQFF; cdr3_nt: TGTGCCAGCAGTGAATGGGGTGGGACCTACAATGAGCAGTTCTTC
v_call: TRBV7-3; j_call: TRBJ2-1; d_call: TRBD2; clone_size: few; cdr3_length: 14; cdr3_aa: CASSPGLAGGRQFF; cdr3_nt: TGTGCCAGCAGCCCAGGACTAGCGGGGGGGCGTCAGTTCTTC
v_call: TRBV12-3/TRBV12-4; j_call: TRBJ2-3; d_call: -; clone_size: -; cdr3_length: 14; cdr3_aa: CASSLGRNTDTQYF; cdr3_nt: TGTGCCAGCAGTTTGGGGCGGAACACAGATACGCAGTATTTT
v_call: TRBV7-9; j_call: TRBJ1-2; d_call: -; clone_size: -; cdr3_length: 16; cdr3_aa: CASSLAKRGPNYGYTF; cdr3_nt: TGTGCCAGCAGCTTAGCGAAAAGGGGACCTAACTATGGCTACACCTTC
v_call: TRBV5-5; j_call: TRBJ2-5; d_call: TRBD2; clone_size: few; cdr3_length: 14; cdr3_aa: CASSVGTSEETQYF; cdr3_nt: TGTGCCAGCAGCGTGGGGACTAGCGAGGAGACCCAGTACTTC
v_call: TRBV11-1; j_call: TRBJ1-1; d_call: -; clone_size: -; cdr3_length: 15; cdr3_aa: CASSLAHGVNTEAFF; cdr3_nt: TGTGCCAGCAGCTTAGCACATGGAGTGAACACTGAAGCTTTCTTT
v_call: TRBV18; j_call: TRBJ2-5; d_call: -; clone_size: -; cdr3_length: 15; cdr3_aa: CASSPTSGTQETQYF; cdr3_nt: TGTGCCAGCTCACCAACCTCCGGGACACAAGAGACCCAGTACTTC
v_call: TRBV7-6; j_call: TRBJ2-7; d_call: -; clone_size: -; cdr3_length: 13; cdr3_aa: CASSLETGYEQYF; cdr3_nt: TGTGCCAGCAGCTTAGAGACAGGCTACGAGCAGTACTTC
v_call: TRBV29-1; j_call: TRBJ1-2; d_call: TRBD1; clone_size: -; cdr3_length: 13; cdr3_aa: CSVSPGTGVGYTF; cdr3_nt: TGCAGCGTTTCCCCCGGGACAGGGGTGGGCTACACCTTC
v_call: TRBV20-1; j_call: TRBJ2-5; d_call: -; clone_size: -; cdr3_length: 16; cdr3_aa: CSAETYLLDSLETQYF; cdr3_nt: TGCAGTGCTGAAACCTATCTCCTGGACAGCTTAGAGACCCAGTACTTC
v_call: TRBV6-6; j_call: TRBJ2-5; d_call: TRBD1; clone_size: -; cdr3_length: 17; cdr3_aa: CASYSRPGTGGEETQYF; cdr3_nt: TGTGCCAGCTACTCCCGGCCCGGGACAGGGGGCGAAGAGACCCAGTACTTC
v_call: TRBV10-3; j_call: TRBJ2-5; d_call: -; clone_size: -; cdr3_length: 13; cdr3_aa: CAISTGPEETQYF; cdr3_nt: TGTGCCATCAGTACCGGGCCTGAAGAGACCCAGTACTTC
v_call: TRBV11-2; j_call: TRBJ2-7; d_call: TRBD1; clone_size: -; cdr3_length: 15; cdr3_aa: CASSPYTGGFNEQYF; cdr3_nt: TGTGCCAGCAGCCCCTATACAGGGGGCTTCAACGAGCAGTACTTC
v_call: TRBV7-9; j_call: TRBJ1-2; d_call: -; clone_size: -; cdr3_length: 13; cdr3_aa: CASSFDVGGGYTF; cdr3_nt: TGTGCCAGCAGCTTCGATGTGGGCGGTGGCTACACCTTC
v_call: TRBV12-3/TRBV12-4; j_call: TRBJ2-7; d_call: TRBD2; clone_size: -; cdr3_length: 19; cdr3_aa: CASSESRLAGGREPREQYF; cdr3_nt: TGTGCCAGCAGCGAATCGAGGCTAGCGGGGGGGCGTGAACCGAGAGAGCAGTACTTC
v_call: TRBV5-1; j_call: TRBJ2-7; d_call: TRBD1; clone_size: -; cdr3_length: 15; cdr3_aa: CASSPGDRGGYEQYF; cdr3_nt: TGCGCCAGCAGCCCCGGGGACAGGGGAGGCTACGAGCAGTACTTC
v_call: TRBV19; j_call: TRBJ1-3; d_call: -; clone_size: -; cdr3_length: 14; cdr3_aa: CASSSRDGGNTIYF; cdr3_nt: TGTGCCAGTAGTTCCAGGGACGGCGGAAACACCATATATTTT
v_call: TRBV18; j_call: TRBJ2-5; d_call: TRBD2; clone_size: few; cdr3_length: 13; cdr3_aa: CASSGGGSETQYF; cdr3_nt: TGTGCCAGCTCCGGCGGGGGGTCCGAGACCCAGTACTTC
v_call: TRBV21-1; j_call: TRBJ2-7; d_call: -; clone_size: -; cdr3_length: 16; cdr3_aa: CASSKALAGDSYEQYF; cdr3_nt: TGTGCCAGCAGCAAAGCGCTAGCGGGGGACTCCTACGAGCAGTACTTC
v_call: TRBV3-1; j_call: TRBJ2-5; d_call: TRBD2; clone_size: -; cdr3_length: 17; cdr3_aa: CASSPTGTSGFQETQYF; cdr3_nt: TGTGCCAGCAGCCCGACCGGGACTAGCGGTTTCCAAGAGACCCAGTACTTC
v_call: TRBV5-6; j_call: TRBJ1-3; d_call: -; clone_size: many; cdr3_length: 12; cdr3_aa: CASSLPGNTIYF; cdr3_nt: TGTGCCAGCAGCTTGCCTGGAAACACCATATATTTT
v_call: TRBV2; j_call: TRBJ2-7; d_call: -; clone_size: -; cdr3_length: 15; cdr3_aa: CASREYRGPSYEQYF; cdr3_nt: TGTGCCAGCAGGGAGTATAGGGGCCCCTCCTACGAGCAGTACTTC
v_call: TRBV2; j_call: TRBJ2-5; d_call: -; clone_size: few; cdr3_length: 11; cdr3_aa: CASTGEETQYF; cdr3_nt: TGTGCCAGCACGGGGGAGGAGACCCAGTACTTC
v_call: TRBV24-1; j_call: TRBJ2-2; d_call: TRBD1; clone_size: -; cdr3_length: 17; cdr3_aa: CATSDFGGQGGSGELFF; cdr3_nt: TGTGCCACCAGTGATTTTGGAGGACAGGGAGGATCCGGGGAGCTGTTTTTT
v_call: TRBV5-1; j_call: TRBJ1-1; d_call: -; clone_size: -; cdr3_length: 14; cdr3_aa: CASSPSGGDTEAFF; cdr3_nt: TGCGCCAGCAGCCCCTCGGGGGGGGACACTGAAGCTTTCTTT
v_call: TRBV12-3/TRBV12-4; j_call: TRBJ2-1; d_call: -; clone_size: -; cdr3_length: 13; cdr3_aa: CASRGTLNNEQFF; cdr3_nt: TGTGCCAGCAGGGGGACGCTTAACAATGAGCAGTTCTTC
v_call: TRBV9; j_call: TRBJ1-6; d_call: -; clone_size: few; cdr3_length: 15; cdr3_aa: CASSGRGTYNSPLHF; cdr3_nt: TGTGCCAGCAGCGGTCGCGGGACCTATAATTCACCCCTCCACTTT
v_call: TRBV7-9; j_call: TRBJ2-7; d_call: -; clone_size: -; cdr3_length: 13; cdr3_aa: CASSLTSFYEQYF; cdr3_nt: TGTGCCAGCAGCTTAACTAGTTTCTACGAGCAGTACTTC
v_call: TRBV24-1; j_call: TRBJ2-7; d_call: -; clone_size: few; cdr3_length: 12; cdr3_aa: CATSDFGRLQYF; cdr3_nt: TGTGCCACCAGTGATTTCGGACGGTTACAGTACTTC
v_call: TRBV2; j_call: TRBJ2-7; d_call: -; clone_size: -; cdr3_length: 15; cdr3_aa: CASSEDRIPLYEQYF; cdr3_nt: TGTGCCAGCAGTGAAGATCGTATCCCTCTTTACGAGCAGTACTTC
v_call: TRBV23-1; j_call: TRBJ2-2; d_call: -; clone_size: few; cdr3_length: 16; cdr3_aa: CASSPLGGQVTGELFF; cdr3_nt: TGCGCCAGCAGCCCCCTAGGGGGGCAGGTCACCGGGGAGCTGTTTTTT
v_call: TRBV11-3; j_call: TRBJ1-5; d_call: -; clone_size: -; cdr3_length: 18; cdr3_aa: CASSPPGGSVVGNQPQHF; cdr3_nt: TGTGCCAGCAGCCCCCCGGGGGGGTCGGTGGTAGGCAATCAGCCCCAGCATTTT
v_call: TRBV4-1; j_call: TRBJ1-2; d_call: TRBD1; clone_size: few; cdr3_length: 20; cdr3_aa: CASSQDYLPGQGAGPYGYTF; cdr3_nt: TGCGCCAGCAGCCAAGATTACCTTCCGGGACAGGGGGCAGGCCCCTATGGCTACACCTTC
v_call: TRBV12-3/TRBV12-4; j_call: TRBJ2-5; d_call: TRBD2; clone_size: -; cdr3_length: 13; cdr3_aa: CASSSISGTTQYF; cdr3_nt: TGTGCCAGCAGTTCCATTAGCGGGACCACCCAGTACTTC
v_call: TRBV7-9; j_call: TRBJ1-4; d_call: TRBD1; clone_size: -; cdr3_length: 15; cdr3_aa: CASSSTQGVGEKLFF; cdr3_nt: TGTGCCAGCAGCTCGACGCAGGGGGTGGGAGAAAAACTGTTTTTT
v_call: TRBV12-3/TRBV12-4; j_call: TRBJ1-1; d_call: -; clone_size: -; cdr3_length: 12; cdr3_aa: CASRLQPEEAFF; cdr3_nt: TGTGCCAGCAGATTACAGCCCGAGGAAGCTTTCTTT
v_call: TRBV7-2; j_call: TRBJ1-5; d_call: -; clone_size: few; cdr3_length: 13; cdr3_aa: CASSPTTMYPQHF; cdr3_nt: TGTGCCAGCAGCCCCACCACAATGTATCCCCAGCATTTT
v_call: TRBV9; j_call: TRBJ2-7; d_call: -; clone_size: -; cdr3_length: 14; cdr3_aa: CASSVAARPYEQYF; cdr3_nt: TGTGCCAGCAGCGTAGCCGCCAGACCCTACGAGCAGTACTTC
v_call: TRBV3-1; j_call: TRBJ2-7; d_call: TRBD1; clone_size: few; cdr3_length: 13; cdr3_aa: CASSQTGANEQYF; cdr3_nt: TGTGCCAGCAGCCAGACAGGGGCAAACGAGCAGTACTTC
v_call: TRBV5-1; j_call: TRBJ2-2; d_call: -; clone_size: -; cdr3_length: 13; cdr3_aa: CASSAGPTGELFF; cdr3_nt: TGCGCCAGCAGCGCAGGCCCAACCGGGGAGCTGTTTTTT
v_call: TRBV12-3/TRBV12-4; j_call: TRBJ2-5; d_call: TRBD2; clone_size: -; cdr3_length: 15; cdr3_aa: CASIPGTSTPETQYF; cdr3_nt: TGTGCCAGCATTCCCGGGACTAGCACTCCAGAGACCCAGTACTTC
v_call: TRBV5-1; j_call: TRBJ2-4; d_call: -; clone_size: -; cdr3_length: 13; cdr3_aa: CASSLGQGNIQYF; cdr3_nt: TGCGCCAGCAGCTTGGGGCAGGGTAACATTCAGTACTTC
v_call: TRBV25-1; j_call: TRBJ2-5; d_call: -; clone_size: -; cdr3_length: 16; cdr3_aa: CASSEFVGAARETQYF; cdr3_nt: TGTGCCAGCAGTGAATTCGTAGGGGCGGCCCGCGAGACCCAGTACTTC
v_call: TRBV15; j_call: TRBJ2-7; d_call: TRBD1; clone_size: -; cdr3_length: 16; cdr3_aa: CATSSWDRGISYEQYF; cdr3_nt: TGTGCCACCAGCAGTTGGGACAGGGGCATCTCCTACGAGCAGTACTTC
v_call: TRBV2; j_call: TRBJ1-1; d_call: TRBD1; clone_size: -; cdr3_length: 18; cdr3_aa: CASRSGVGQGALNTEAFF; cdr3_nt: TGTGCCAGCCGGTCGGGAGTTGGACAGGGGGCTCTGAACACTGAAGCTTTCTTT
v_call: TRBV4-1; j_call: TRBJ2-7; d_call: -; clone_size: -; cdr3_length: 16; cdr3_aa: CASSQGRGSSSYEQYF; cdr3_nt: TGCGCCAGCAGCCAAGGCCGGGGTTCGTCCTCCTACGAGCAGTACTTC
v_call: TRBV2; j_call: TRBJ2-6; d_call: -; clone_size: -; cdr3_length: 16; cdr3_aa: CASSGDRSAGANVLTF; cdr3_nt: TGTGCCAGCAGTGGTGACAGGTCTGCTGGGGCCAACGTCCTGACTTTC
v_call: TRBV20-1; j_call: TRBJ1-1; d_call: -; clone_size: -; cdr3_length: 14; cdr3_aa: CSARDSGWDTEAFF; cdr3_nt: TGCAGTGCTAGAGATTCCGGTTGGGACACTGAAGCTTTCTTT
v_call: TRBV20-1; j_call: TRBJ2-7; d_call: -; clone_size: -; cdr3_length: 12; cdr3_aa: CSADLRGDEQYF; cdr3_nt: TGCAGTGCGGACCTGAGGGGGGACGAGCAGTACTTC